This T cell receptor (beta chain) is drawn from a study of blood T cell repertoires in COVID-19. Study as a whole: Both acute and convalescent COVID-19 samples were obtained from the United States, Italy and Spain. Sources were T cells, B-cell-depleted T cells, or PBMCs; the material itself was cDNA or gDNA.

V shed 4 bases and J 0 bases; nucleotides not matched to a gene: 8. Germline CDR1 and CDR2: ENHRY and SYGVKD. There are 17 residues in the CDR3. Original data processing: The assay estimated nucleated cells by amplifying reference gene primers. Produced via immunoSEQ multiplex PCR; TCRdb's table is partial and in-frame only. D and trimming were read from the DNA, whereas the V and J calls and clone size are those reported in that table. Of about 330,000 clones detected, roughly 90% appear once; the ten largest clones hold roughly 6.7%. This clonotype originated in a man aged 18 to 35 who had recovered from COVID-19. The chain is built from TRBV10-3 and TRBJ2-3; 9 bases are shared with TRBD2. Material: peripheral blood. CDR3 sequence reads: CAISVASGASSTDTQYF. For the CDR3, the DNA is TGTGCCATCAGTGTGGCTAGCGGGGCCTCTAGCACAGATACGCAGTATTTT.